This record covers a single TCR beta chain. The target antigen is unknown. This record comes from a study of OX40 agonist ivuxolimab in advanced cancers. Points from the study as a whole: Relative to CD4+, CD8+ T cells held more expanded clones on average. Clonal expansion by week 6 occurred in CD4+ and CD8+ blood T cells (at 0.1 to 3.0 mg/kg).

Generated by immunoSEQ multiplex PCR, the TCRdb table keeps only in-frame clones and is missing some. Of 65,000 to 80,000 clones detected, 90% to 95% appear once; the ten largest clones hold approximately 2.2%. The CDR3 sequence is 16 residues long. Germline CDR1 and CDR2: SGDLS and YYNGEE. Trimming removed 3 bases at V and 6 bases at J, with 18 bases between. Systemic immunosuppression or autoimmune disease history was grounds to exclude patients. The study sampled blood at baseline, cycle 4 day 1, and cycle 7 day 1. The chain is built from TRBV9 and TRBJ2-2, with D perhaps given as TRBD1 or TRBD2 (5 bases each). The sequences come from CD4+ or CD8+ T cells sorted from blood, collected in a trial of the OX40 agonist ivuxolimab. The sequence came from an adult with an advanced solid tumor such as melanoma, head and neck, liver or kidney cancer. CDR3 sequence reads: CASSAQLGGDPGELFF. CDR3 DNA sequence: TGTGCCAGCAGCGCCCAACTTGGTGGGGACCCCGGGGAGCTGTTTTTT.